A single sample gave rise to the 5 T cell receptor beta chains below, sequenced in a study of blood T cell repertoires in COVID-19. Some clones are missing from TCRdb's copy, which holds only in-frame ones; the method was immunoSEQ multiplex PCR. This sample has under 100,000 clones; roughly 88% occur once, and the top ten carry just over 3%. Input material: peripheral blood. The receptor source for this set is a woman older than 75 with COVID-19, enrolled during active disease.

V is TRBV7-3 and J is TRBJ2-1; 15 nucleotides agree with TRBD2. The germline CDR1 and CDR2 sequences are SGHTA and FQGTGA. Germline trimming cut 4 bases from V and 9 bases from J; bases unmatched to any gene: 10. The CDR3 length is 17 residues. In DNA, the CDR3 is TGTGCCAGCAGCTCCTCCAGGACTAGCGGGGGGGCAGGTGAGCAGTTCTTC. Its translation: CASSSSRTSGGAGEQFF.

The V call is TRBV3-1 (or the pseudogene TRBV3-2), the J call TRBJ2-2; TRBD2 matches 7 bases. Germline CDR1 LGHDT, CDR2 YNNKEL (reference sequence). V was clipped by 3 bases and J by 4 bases; unmatched bases: 5. The CDR3 is 15 amino acids. The CDR3 loop reads CASSQWEGSTGELFF. The CDR3 nucleotides read TGTGCCAGCAGCCAGTGGGAGGGAAGCACCGGGGAGCTGTTTTTT.

The chain employs TRBV27 and TRBJ2-7; 7 bases fit TRBD2. Trimming took 5 bases from V and 4 from J; bases not matched to a gene: 11. This CDR3 region has 15 residues. Germline CDR1 reads MNHEY; CDR2 reads SMNVEV (reference sequence). CDR3 in DNA: TGTGCCAGCAGTCCCCTAGCGGTCCTCGGGTACGAGCAGTACTTC. It is translated as CASSPLAVLGYEQYF.

The chain employs TRBV5-8 and TRBJ2-3; TRBD2 matches at 11 bases. The CDR3 runs 18 residues. CDR1 SGHTS and CDR2 YDEGEE come from the germline V gene. The ends lost 1 base at V and 0 bases at J; junction bases unmatched: 7. The CDR3 region has the DNA TGTGCCAGCAGCTTGAGTCTTCTAGCGGGGGGTAGCACAGATACGCAGTATTTT. The encoded protein is CASSLSLLAGGSTDTQYF.

This chain uses TRBV27 with TRBJ2-3, with 9 nucleotides matching TRBD1. Germline loops: CDR1 MNHEY, CDR2 SMNVEV (reference sequence). The J segment lost 1 base and the V segment lost 10 bases, leaving 6 bases of the junction unmatched. CDR3 length: 14 residues. The CDR3 region is CATSRTGGTDTQYF. For the CDR3, the DNA is TGTGCCACCAGCCGGACAGGGGGCACAGATACGCAGTATTTT.